A single T cell receptor beta chain is shown here with its context. The antigen remains undetermined. The trim removed 3 bases at V and 3 bases at J, leaving 9 bases unmatched. Germline-derived CDR1 and CDR2 are SGDLS and YYNGEE. The CDR3 extends over 15 amino acids. This specimen comes from a study of cytomegalovirus exposure and HLA in healthy donors. Both 60 Vbeta primers and 13 Jbeta primers went into the PCR. Clones were read by immunoSEQ multiplex PCR, and TCRdb kept only the in-frame ones, dropping some. The sample has about 180,000 clones; around three quarters are singletons. The study's findings and limits: Most TCRs appeared rarely, but some public TCRs recurred in many donors. Highly shared variants forming one cluster were likely a sequencing artifact.

Specimen: PBMCs. The TCR originated in a woman between 45 and 65 years old in good health and CMV-seropositive. V is TRBV9 and J is TRBJ2-7, with 7 bases identical to TRBD1. CDR3 DNA sequence: TGTGCCAGCAGCGCCCCGGACAGGTTAATCTACGAGCAGTACTTC. Translation: CASSAPDRLIYEQYF.